This T cell receptor beta chain was documented in a study of post-analysis software for immune sequencing data. Whole-study context: Clinical courses comprised relapsing-remitting, secondary progressive and progressive-relapsing multiple sclerosis.

Trimming removed 6 bases from V and 2 bases from J, with 11 bases in between. CDR3 size: 12 residues. The germline CDR1 and CDR2 sequences are SQVTM and ANQGSEA. Study results and limitations: Analysis by F measure revealed that same-batch samples clustered strongly together. There were five or six TRBV segments more frequent in patients than controls, and TRBV5-6, TRBV5-1 and TRBV20-1 were among them. Normalized Chao1 diversity was significantly lower in multiple sclerosis patients than in controls.

TCR beta cDNA libraries included unique molecular identifiers. The authors obtained roughly 0.5 million cDNA molecules from approximately 1 to 10 million T cells. TCRdb reprocessed the PCR reads via MiXCR and lists one record per CDR3 protein. The sample contains 350,000 to 500,000 distinct CDR3 sequences, over 30% of which appear only once. This clonotype has more than one count but fewer than ten. No antigen is known for it. The sequence was obtained from a girl aged 2 to 10 with multiple sclerosis. The chain carries TRBV29-1 and TRBJ2-7, with D tentatively TRBD1 (5 bases). The sample comprised blood. The CDR3 coding sequence is TGCAGCGTATCAGGGTACACCTACGAGCAGTACTTC. Its protein product is CSVSGYTYEQYF.